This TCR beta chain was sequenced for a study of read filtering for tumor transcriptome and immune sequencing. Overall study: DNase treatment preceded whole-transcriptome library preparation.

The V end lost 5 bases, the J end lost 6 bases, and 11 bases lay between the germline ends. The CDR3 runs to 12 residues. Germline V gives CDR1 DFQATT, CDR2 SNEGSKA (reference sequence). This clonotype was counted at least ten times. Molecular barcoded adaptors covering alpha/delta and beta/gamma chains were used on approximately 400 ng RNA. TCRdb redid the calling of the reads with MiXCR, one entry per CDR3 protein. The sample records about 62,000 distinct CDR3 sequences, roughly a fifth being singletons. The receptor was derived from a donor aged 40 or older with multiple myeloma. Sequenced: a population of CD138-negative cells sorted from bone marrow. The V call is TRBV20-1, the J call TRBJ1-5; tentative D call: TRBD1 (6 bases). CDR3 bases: TGCAGTGCTCACACAGGGTCTCAGCCCCAGCATTTT. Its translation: CSAHTGSQPQHF.